Sequencing of this TCR beta chain was carried out in a study of CD8+CD57+ T cells in acquired aplastic anemia. Overall study context: Across the sorted CD4+ and CD8+ cells, DNA amounts averaged about 3 ug.

This clonotype has ten or more counts. For CDR3 and TCR beta VDJ profiling, genomic DNA was the template used. TCRdb reprocessed the reads via MiXCR and lists one record per CDR3 protein. The table lists about 190,000 distinct CDR3 sequences, roughly half of them singletons. The sample taken for sequencing was sorted CD4+, CD8+, or CD8+CD57+ T cells (not recorded which) from PBMCs. The source of this sequence is a human donor in good health, serving as a control.

DNA for the CDR3: TGTGCCACCAGTGATTCTTTGACTAGCGGGGACCAAGAGACCCAGTACTTC. It codes for CATSDSLTSGDQETQYF. V and J are TRBV24-1 and TRBJ2-5, with 11 positions matching TRBD2. V shed 2 bases, J shed 0 bases, and the junction held 4 bases outside the gene matches. Germline V CDR1 and CDR2: KGHDR, SFDVKD. The CDR3 spans 17 residues.